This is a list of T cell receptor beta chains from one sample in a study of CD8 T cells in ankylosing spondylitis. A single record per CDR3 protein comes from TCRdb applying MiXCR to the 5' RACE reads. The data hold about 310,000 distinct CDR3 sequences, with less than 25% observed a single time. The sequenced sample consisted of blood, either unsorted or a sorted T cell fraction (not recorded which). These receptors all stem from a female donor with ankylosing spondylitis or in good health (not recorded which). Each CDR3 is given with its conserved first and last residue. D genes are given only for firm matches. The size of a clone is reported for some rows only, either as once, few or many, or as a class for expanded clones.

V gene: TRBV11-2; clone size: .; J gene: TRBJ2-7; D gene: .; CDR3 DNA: TGTGCCAGCAGCTTAGTCGCGGCAGGTACGGGCGAGCAGTACTTC; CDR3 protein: CASSLVAAGTGEQYF
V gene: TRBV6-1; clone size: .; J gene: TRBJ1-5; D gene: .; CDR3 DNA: TGTGCCAGCAGTGAAGGGACGGCAAAAAGTCAGCCCCAGCATTTT; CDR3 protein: CASSEGTAKSQPQHF
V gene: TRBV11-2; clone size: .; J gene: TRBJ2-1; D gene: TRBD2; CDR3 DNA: TGTGCCAGCAGCTTATCAGCGGGGGTTGAGCAGTTCTTC; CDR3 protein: CASSLSAGVEQFF
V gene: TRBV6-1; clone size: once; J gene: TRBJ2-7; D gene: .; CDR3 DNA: TGTGCCAGCAGTGAAGAATTAGGCGAGCAGTACTTC; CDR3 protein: CASSEELGEQYF
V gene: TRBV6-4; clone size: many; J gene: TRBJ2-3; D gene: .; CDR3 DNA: TGTGCCAGCAGTACGGACTCCACAATCACAGATACGCAGTATTTT; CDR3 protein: CASSTDSTITDTQYF
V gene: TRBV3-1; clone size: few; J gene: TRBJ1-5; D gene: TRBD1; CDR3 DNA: TGTGCCAGCAGCCGCGGCTATACCTTACAGGGGGCGAGCAATCAGCCCCAGCATTTT; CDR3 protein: CASSRGYTLQGASNQPQHF
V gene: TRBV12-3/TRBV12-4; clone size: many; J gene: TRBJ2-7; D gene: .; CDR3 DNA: TGTGCCAGCAGTCCTGGGGTAGTGATCAACGAGCAGTACTTC; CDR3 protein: CASSPGVVINEQYF
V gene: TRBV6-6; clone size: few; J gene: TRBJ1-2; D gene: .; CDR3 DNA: TGTGCCAGCAGTTTTGACCCAGGGTATGGCTACACCTTC; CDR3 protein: CASSFDPGYGYTF
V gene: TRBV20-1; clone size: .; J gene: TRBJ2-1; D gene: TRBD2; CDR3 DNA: TGCAGTGCTAGAATCCGGGCGGGAGCCCCCAATGAGCAGTTCTTC; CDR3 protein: CSARIRAGAPNEQFF
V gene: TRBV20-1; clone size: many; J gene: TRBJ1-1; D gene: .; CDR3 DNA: TGCAGTGCTAGCCCAAACTTGAACACTGAAGCTTTCTTT; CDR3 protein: CSASPNLNTEAFF
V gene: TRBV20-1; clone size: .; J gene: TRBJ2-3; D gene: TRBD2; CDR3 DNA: TGCAGTGCTAGAGATCTTAAGGCGGGAGTTAATACGCAGTATTTT; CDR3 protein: CSARDLKAGVNTQYF
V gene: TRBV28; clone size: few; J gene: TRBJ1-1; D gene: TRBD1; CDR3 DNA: TGTGCCAGCCGAGGGACAGTGACGCCTGAAGCTTTCTTT; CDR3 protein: CASRGTVTPEAFF
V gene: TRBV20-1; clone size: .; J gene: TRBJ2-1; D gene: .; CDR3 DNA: TGCAGTGCTCCCGGACCCCTCAATGAGCAGTTCTTC; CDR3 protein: CSAPGPLNEQFF
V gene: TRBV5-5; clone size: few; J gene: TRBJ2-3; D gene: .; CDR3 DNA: TGTGCCAGCATCAGAGACAGGTCAAGGTCTCCCACAGATACGCAGTATTTT; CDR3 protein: CASIRDRSRSPTDTQYF
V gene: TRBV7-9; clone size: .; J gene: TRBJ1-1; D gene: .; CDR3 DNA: TGTGCCAGCAGCTTAGCAGGCCCGGGGAACACTGAAGCTTTCTTT; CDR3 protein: CASSLAGPGNTEAFF
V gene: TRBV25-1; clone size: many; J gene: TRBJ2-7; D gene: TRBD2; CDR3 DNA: TGTGCCAGCAGTGTTAGCGGGAGGGGGTACGAGCAGTACTTC; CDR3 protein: CASSVSGRGYEQYF
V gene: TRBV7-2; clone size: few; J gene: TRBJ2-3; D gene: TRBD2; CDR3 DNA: TGTGCCAGCAGCTTAGCGGGAGGGTTAGATACGCAGTATTTT; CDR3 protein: CASSLAGGLDTQYF
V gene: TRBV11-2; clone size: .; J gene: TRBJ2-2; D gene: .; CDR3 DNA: TGTGCCAGCAGCTTAAGTCCGTGGCGGAAGAACACCGGGGAGCTGTTTTTT; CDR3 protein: CASSLSPWRKNTGELFF
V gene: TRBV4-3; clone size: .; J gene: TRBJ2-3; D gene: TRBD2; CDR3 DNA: TGCGCCAGCAGCCAAGATGGGCTAGCGGGAGGAGTTACAGATACGCAGTATTTT; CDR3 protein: CASSQDGLAGGVTDTQYF
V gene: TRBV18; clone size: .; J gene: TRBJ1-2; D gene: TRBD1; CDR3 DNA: TGTGCCAGCTCACCATGGGACAGGGGAGCCGGCTACACCTTC; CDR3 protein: CASSPWDRGAGYTF
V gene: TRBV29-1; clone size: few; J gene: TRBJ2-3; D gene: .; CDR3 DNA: TGCAGCGTTGAAGATCGGGGTAGCACAGATACGCAGTATTTT; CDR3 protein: CSVEDRGSTDTQYF
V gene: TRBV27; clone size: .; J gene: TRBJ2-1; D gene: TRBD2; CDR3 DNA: TGTGCCAGCAGTTTAGGGTTAGCGGGAGCACAATACAATGAGCAGTTCTTC; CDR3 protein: CASSLGLAGAQYNEQFF
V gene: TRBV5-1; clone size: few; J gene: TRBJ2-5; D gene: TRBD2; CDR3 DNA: TGCGCCAGCAGCTTGGGGGCTAGCGGGAATGGAGAGACCCAGTACTTC; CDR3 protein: CASSLGASGNGETQYF
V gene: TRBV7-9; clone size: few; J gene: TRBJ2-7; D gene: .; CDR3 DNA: TGTGCCAGCAGCGCAGAAGGGCCAAGCTCCTACGAGCAGTACTTC; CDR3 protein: CASSAEGPSSYEQYF
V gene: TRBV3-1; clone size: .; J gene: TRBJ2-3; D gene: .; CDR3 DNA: TGTGCCAGCAGCCAAGAAGGGCGGGGAAGCACAGATACGCAGTATTTT; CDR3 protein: CASSQEGRGSTDTQYF
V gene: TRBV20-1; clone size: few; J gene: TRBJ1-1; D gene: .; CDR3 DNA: TGCAGTGCCCCGGCCCCAGGGCACGCTGAAGCTTTCTTT; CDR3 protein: CSAPAPGHAEAFF
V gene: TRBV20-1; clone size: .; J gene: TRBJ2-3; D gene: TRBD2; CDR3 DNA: TGCAGTGCTAGAGATTATCTAGCGGATAGCACAGATACGCAGTATTTT; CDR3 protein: CSARDYLADSTDTQYF
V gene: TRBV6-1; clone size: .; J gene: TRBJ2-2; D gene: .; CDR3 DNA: TGTGCCAGTAACCGGGATTTTAACACCGGGGAGCTGTTTTTT; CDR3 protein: CASNRDFNTGELFF